This entry lists 23 T cell receptor beta chains sequenced from one sample in a study of human T cells and chemical hapten exposure. Time point noted: pre-sensitization, week 0. Treatment given: therapeutic diphenylcyclopropenone sensitization with weekly scalp DPC. TCRdb itself ran the RACE reads through MiXCR, one entry per CDR3 protein. The table has about 250,000 distinct CDR3 sequences, approximately 7.5% seen once. The sample here was whole blood, taken in connection with sensitization to the hapten diphenylcyclopropenone (DPC). The receptor set was obtained from a man between 18 and 29 years old with alopecia areata. Some clones in this sample may be carry-over from other donors' samples.

In its sample, this clonotype was seen many times. The J gene is TRBJ1-2, the V gene TRBV7-9; D perhaps matches TRBD1 (6 bases). V was cut by 2 bases and J by 0 bases, with 13 bases left in between. Looked up from germline, CDR1 is SEHNR and CDR2 is FQNEAQ (reference sequence). The CDR3 sequence is 16 residues long. As DNA, the CDR3 is TGTGCCAGCAGCTTACCCGACAGGACTCCTAACTATGGCTACACCTTC. Its translation is CASSLPDRTPNYGYTF.

This clonotype was observed a handful of times. The rearrangement joins TRBV7-3 to TRBJ2-2; 7 bases map to TRBD1. The germline CDR1 and CDR2 sequences are SGHTA and FQGTGA. The J segment lost 5 bases and the V segment lost 0 bases, leaving 3 bases of the junction unmatched. The CDR3 has 15 residues. The chain's CDR3 is CASSLTATGTGELFF. The DNA of the CDR3 is TGTGCCAGCAGCTTAACGGCGACAGGGACCGGGGAGCTGTTTTTT.

The J gene is TRBJ1-1, the V gene TRBV2; TRBD1 aligns across 7 bases. The germline gives CDR1 SNHLY, CDR2 FYNNEI. With 7 bases clipped from V and 0 bases from J, the junction kept 8 bases outside the gene matches. CDR3 length: 15 amino acids. In DNA form, the CDR3 reads TGTGCCAGCAAGTCGACAGGGAACATGAACACTGAAGCTTTCTTT. This encodes CASKSTGNMNTEAFF.

The CDR3 bases are TGTGCCAGCAGTTACGGAGGGGGGGCAGGCACAGATACGCAGTATTTT. The encoded protein is CASSYGGGAGTDTQYF. This chain joins TRBV6-5 and TRBJ2-3, with D tentatively TRBD2 (7 bases). With 2 bases removed from V and 1 base from J, the gap between germline ends came to 13 bases. The length of the CDR3 is 16 residues. Germline assignment: CDR1 MNHEY and CDR2 SVGAGI.

This clonotype was seen only a few times. The gene calls are TRBV5-1 and TRBJ1-1; 7 bases align to TRBD1. Looked up from germline, CDR1 is SGHRS and CDR2 is YFSETQ. The ends lost 1 base at V and 0 bases at J; junction bases unmatched: 3. CDR3 length: 15 residues. The CDR3, as DNA: TGCGCCAGCAGCTTGCGGGACAGCATGAACACTGAAGCTTTCTTT. This codes for CASSLRDSMNTEAFF.

This clonotype was detected only a few times. This chain connects TRBV7-9 to TRBJ2-5; D is unresolved. CDR3 length equals 15 residues. V lost 2 bases to trimming and J lost 4 bases, with 14 bases between them. Germline values: CDR1 SEHNR, CDR2 FQNEAQ (reference sequence). CDR3 residues: CASSLFLGLRETQYF. In DNA, the CDR3 is TGTGCCAGCAGCTTATTCCTGGGCCTTCGAGAGACCCAGTACTTC.

V usage is TRBV5-5 and J usage is TRBJ2-3; D ambiguous. V shed 6 bases and J shed 0 bases, with 11 bases lying between them. This CDR3 has 14 amino acids. CDR1 is SGHKS and CDR2 is YYEKEE in the germline V gene (reference sequence). CDR3 sequence: CASIQLASTDTQYF. The CDR3 coding sequence is TGTGCCAGCATCCAACTTGCAAGCACAGATACGCAGTATTTT.

The chain is built from TRBV7-2 and TRBJ2-1, with D perhaps given as TRBD1 or TRBD2 (6 bases each). V was shortened by 5 bases and J by 4 bases, with 18 bases between the two germline ends. This CDR3 spans 16 amino acids. Germline CDR1 and CDR2: SGHTA and FQGNSA. CDR3 bases: TGTGCCAGCAGCCTGGACGGGGGCGTCGGGTACAATGAGCAGTTCTTC. Amino acids: CASSLDGGVGYNEQFF. Full variable domain (missing parts from reference TRBV7-2 and TRBJ2-1): GAGVSQSPSNKVTEKGKDVELRCDPISGHTALYWYRQSLGQGLEFLIYFQGNSAPDKSGLPSDRFSAERTGGSVSTLTIQRTQQEDSAVYLCASSLDGGVGYNEQFFGPGTRLTVL.

This clonotype was seen a few times. The chain links TRBV5-1 to TRBJ2-2; weak D call: TRBD1 (6 bases). Per the germline V gene, CDR1 is SGHRS and CDR2 is YFSETQ. Trimming removed 3 bases at V and 5 bases at J, with 17 bases between. This CDR3 contains 16 residues. CDR3 residues: CASSSRTDVWTGELFF. As DNA, the CDR3 is TGCGCCAGCAGCTCAAGGACAGACGTTTGGACCGGGGAGCTGTTTTTT.

This clonotype was counted ten times or more. V usage is TRBV6-5 and J usage is TRBJ1-2, with TRBD1 matching over 12 bases. J lost 6 bases, V lost 2 bases, and 4 bases had no gene match. Looked up from germline, CDR1 is MNHEY and CDR2 is SVGAGI. The CDR3 consists of 15 residues. In DNA, the CDR3 is TGTGCCAGCAGTTACGGGGACAGGGGGCGAAATGGCTACACCTTC. Translating it yields CASSYGDRGRNGYTF.

This clonotype came up many times. This rearrangement joins TRBV2 to TRBJ2-3; D gene unclear. V was shortened by 6 bases and J by 4 bases, with 5 bases between the two germline ends. The germline V gene has CDR1 SNHLY and CDR2 FYNNEI. The CDR3 length is 11 residues. For the CDR3, the DNA is TGTGCCAGCAGGGCCTCAGATACGCAGTATTTT. Translated, it gives CASRASDTQYF.

The chain carries TRBV7-2 and TRBJ2-3; the match to TRBD1 covers 7 bases. The CDR3 is made up of 13 amino acids. The germline V gene encodes CDR1 SGHTA and CDR2 FQGNSA. V lost 2 bases, J lost 9 bases, and 5 bases stayed unmatched. The CDR3 nucleotides are TGTGCCAGCAGCTTATTTGAGGACAGGACGCAGTATTTT. Translated: CASSLFEDRTQYF.

J is TRBJ2-7 and V is TRBV20-1; maybe TRBD1 (6 bases). Trimming stripped 1 base from V and 3 bases from J, with 13 bases between. CDR1 is DFQATT, CDR2 SNEGSKA, per germline (reference sequence). The CDR3 totals 14 residues. The CDR3 DNA reads TGCAGTGCTAGAGGGGCCGGGACAATCTACGAGCAGTACTTC. This gives the protein CSARGAGTIYEQYF.

Written as DNA, the CDR3 is TGTGCCAGCAGAACAGGGGGGAACTTGGATACGCAGTATTTT. Protein: CASRTGGNLDTQYF. The chain couples TRBV2 to TRBJ2-3, with 8 nucleotides matching TRBD1. CDR1 is SNHLY, CDR2 FYNNEI, per germline. Trimming at V came to 6 bases and at J to 6 bases, leaving 8 bases not matched to a gene. CDR3 size: 14 residues.

This clonotype has more than one count but fewer than ten. The chain employs TRBV3-1 and TRBJ1-6; possibly TRBD1 for D (6 bases). The CDR3 spans 18 residues. The germline gives CDR1 LGHDT, CDR2 YNNKEL (reference sequence). V lost 1 base to trimming and J lost 0 bases, with 13 bases between them. CDR3 residues: CASSQAGTFSSYNSPLHF. The CDR3 DNA reads as TGTGCCAGCAGCCAAGCGGGGACATTTAGCTCCTATAATTCACCCCTCCACTTT. The variable domain in full, with the rest retrieved from reference TRBV3-1 and TRBJ1-6, is DTAVSQTPKYLVTQMGNDKSIKCEQNLGHDTMYWYKQDSKKFLKIMFSYNNKELIINETVPNRFSPKSPDKAHLNLHINSLELGDSAVYFCASSQAGTFSSYNSPLHFGNGTRLTVT.

This clonotype showed up just a few times. V gene TRBV28 combines with J gene TRBJ2-1, with 9 positions matching TRBD1. V gave up 5 bases and J gave up 3 bases; unmatched junction bases: 11. Per germline, CDR1 MDHEN and CDR2 SYDVKM. The CDR3 has 17 amino acids. CDR3 nucleotide sequence: TGTGCCAGCAGTGAGAGATTCCGGGACAGGGACTACAATGAGCAGTTCTTC. It translates to CASSERFRDRDYNEQFF.

V gene TRBV2 combines with J gene TRBJ1-1; perhaps TRBD1 as D (5 bases). Deletions cut 8 bases from V and 1 base from J, with 11 bases between. Per germline, CDR1 SNHLY and CDR2 FYNNEI. The CDR3 totals 13 residues. The CDR3 loop is CASLTEQNTEAFF. In nucleotides, the CDR3 is TGTGCCAGCTTGACAGAACAGAACACTGAAGCTTTCTTT.

At least ten counts were recorded for this clonotype. The gene calls are TRBV27 and TRBJ2-7, with D perhaps matching TRBD1 or TRBD2 (6 bases each). Germline V CDR1 and CDR2: MNHEY, SMNVEV (reference sequence). V was trimmed by 6 bases and J by 4 bases, leaving 13 bases between them. CDR3 size: 13 residues. The CDR3 reads CASRRGGLYEQYF. CDR3 bases: TGTGCCAGCAGGCGAGGGGGGCTGTACGAGCAGTACTTC.

In this sample, this clonotype turned up a few times. The chain employs TRBV10-3 and TRBJ1-6; D is possibly TRBD1 (5 bases). CDR3 length equals 14 residues. Germline CDR1 and CDR2: ENHRY and SYGVKD. V was trimmed by 9 bases and J by 7 bases, leaving 16 bases between them. CDR3 amino acids: CAMGSQGRNSPLHF. The CDR3 region has the DNA TGTGCCATGGGGTCCCAGGGTCGGAATTCACCCCTCCACTTT.

In its sample, this clonotype was seen many times. The rearrangement joins TRBV12-3 or TRBV12-4 to TRBJ1-5; 9 bases map to TRBD1. The ends lost 5 bases at V and 1 base at J; junction bases unmatched: 6. This CDR3 region has 16 residues. CDR3: CASSPTDRGSNQPQHF. CDR3 in DNA: TGTGCCAGCAGTCCAACGGACAGGGGAAGCAATCAGCCCCAGCATTTT.

In this sample, this clonotype turned up a few times. V gene TRBV29-1 combines with J gene TRBJ1-2; maybe TRBD1 (5 bases). This CDR3 region has 14 residues. V was clipped by 4 bases and J by 2 bases, with 14 bases between them. Germline V gene data show CDR1 as SQVTM and CDR2 as ANQGSEA. CDR3: CSVGGTGRNYGYTF. CDR3 in DNA: TGCAGCGTTGGGGGTACAGGCCGAAACTATGGCTACACCTTC. The full variable domain, in which reference TRBV29-1 and TRBJ1-2 provide the parts outside the CDR3, is SAVISQKPSRDICQRGTSLTIQCQVDSQVTMMFWYRQQPGQSLTLIATANQGSEATYESGFVIDKFPISRPNLTFSTLTVSNMSPEDSSIYLCSVGGTGRNYGYTFGSGTRLTVV.

This clonotype was found a few times. The chain has TRBV29-1 and TRBJ2-7; a possible D gene is TRBD1 (5 bases). V was pared by 5 bases and J by 0 bases, with 11 bases between. This CDR3 spans 13 amino acids. CDR1 and CDR2 (germline): SQVTM, ANQGSEA. The CDR3 DNA is TGCAGCGTTAATACAGGCTTCTCCTACGAGCAGTACTTC. Translation: CSVNTGFSYEQYF.

The chain joins TRBV4-3 to TRBJ1-5, with 8 bases aligning to TRBD1. With V trimmed by 0 bases and J by 7 bases, 5 bases remained unmatched. Germline CDR1 LGHNA, CDR2 YSLEER. The CDR3 totals 15 residues. This CDR3 reads CASSQDPTGEQPQHF. As DNA, the CDR3 is TGCGCCAGCAGCCAAGACCCGACAGGGGAGCAGCCCCAGCATTTT.